These T cell receptor beta chains were read from a single sample in a study of cytomegalovirus exposure and HLA in healthy donors. Produced via immunoSEQ multiplex PCR; TCRdb's table is partial and in-frame only. The table has 75,000 to 100,000 clones, about 72% seen once. Sequencing was carried out using PBMCs. These receptors originate from a woman aged 60-75 years in good health and CMV-seropositive. Each CDR3 is given with its conserved first and last residue. Fields, in order: clone size, D gene, V gene, J gene, CDR3 DNA, CDR3 protein. A D gene is named only where the DNA matches it firmly. Size values are once, few and many counts, or a class for expanded clones, and some rows have none.

once	-	TRBV11-2	TRBJ2-7	TGTGCCAGCGAAGGGGGCTCCTACGAGCAGTACTTC	CASEGGSYEQYF
-	-	TRBV19	TRBJ1-2	TGTGCCAGTGGGGACTTTAACTATGGCTACACCTTC	CASGDFNYGYTF
-	TRBD1	TRBV9	TRBJ1-5	TGTGCCAGCAGCGGAGACAGGGGGGGACAGCCCCAGCATTTT	CASSGDRGGQPQHF
-	TRBD2	TRBV6-1	TRBJ2-1	TGTGCCAGTACTCTGACTAGCGGGAGAATCTATGAGCAGTTCTTC	CASTLTSGRIYEQFF
-	TRBD1	TRBV19	TRBJ1-5	TGTGCCAGTAGTATCGTATTCCGGGACAGGGGCCGCAAGCCCCAGCATTTT	CASSIVFRDRGRKPQHF
-	TRBD1	TRBV6-1	TRBJ2-5	TGTGCCAGCAGTGCGACCTACAGGGGCGAAGAGACCCAGTACTTC	CASSATYRGEETQYF
-	TRBD2	TRBV10-3	TRBJ2-1	TGTGCCATCTCTCCAGGGACTAAAACCTACAATGAGCAGTTCTTC	CAISPGTKTYNEQFF
-	TRBD1	TRBV28	TRBJ1-4	TGTGCCAGCAGTGCACAGGGGCTTAAGGAAAAACTGTTTTTT	CASSAQGLKEKLFF
-	TRBD1	TRBV15	TRBJ2-5	TGTGCCACCAGCAAAACAGGGGACGAGACCCAGTACTTC	CATSKTGDETQYF
-	TRBD2	TRBV30	TRBJ2-7	TGTGCCTGGAAGGGACTAGCTCATCACTCCTACGAGCAGTACTTC	CAWKGLAHHSYEQYF
once	TRBD1	TRBV2	TRBJ1-5	TGTGCCAGCACCCTCAGGGGGATGGATCAGCCCCAGCATTTT	CASTLRGMDQPQHF
-	-	TRBV6-5	TRBJ2-1	TGTGCCAGCAGCGTCGGGGGTTACAATGAGCAGTTCTTC	CASSVGGYNEQFF
-	TRBD1	TRBV9	TRBJ2-4	TGTGCCAGCAGCGTAGCTTCGATAGGGGGCTTGGACATTCAGTACTTC	CASSVASIGGLDIQYF
-	TRBD2	TRBV28	TRBJ2-7	TGTGCCACCCTGGCTGGGGGGGTAAGGCTGGACGAGCAGTACTTC	CATLAGGVRLDEQYF
-	TRBD1	TRBV6-6	TRBJ1-2	TGTGCCAGCAGGACAGGACAGGGGAACTATGGCTACACCTTC	CASRTGQGNYGYTF
-	-	TRBV5-4	TRBJ2-7	TGTGCCAGCAGCTTCCCCGGGACTGACTACGAGCAGTACTTC	CASSFPGTDYEQYF
-	-	TRBV6-1	TRBJ1-1	TGTGCCAGCAGTGAATTGGGGCTTGAAGCTTTCTTT	CASSELGLEAFF
-	TRBD1	TRBV5-1	TRBJ2-7	TGCGCCAGCAGCTCCACCGGGACAGTCAACTACGAGCAGTACTTC	CASSSTGTVNYEQYF
-	-	TRBV7-8	TRBJ1-1	TGTGCCAGCAGCTTAGCGGCTAGGGAAGCTTTCTTT	CASSLAAREAFF
-	-	TRBV6-5	TRBJ2-5	TGTGCCAGCAGTTCACCTAGGGAGACCCAGTACTTC	CASSSPRETQYF
-	TRBD2	TRBV10-1	TRBJ2-1	TGCGCCAGCAGTGAAGCGGGACTAGCGGGAATCAATGAGCAGTTCTTC	CASSEAGLAGINEQFF
-	TRBD1	TRBV11-3	TRBJ2-7	TGTGCCAGCAGCCTGGGACAGGGGGGCGTTGGCGAGCAGTACTTC	CASSLGQGGVGEQYF
-	-	TRBV7-9	TRBJ1-3	TGTGCCAGCAGCTCGCAAGGGCCCGAGGGCACCATATATTTT	CASSSQGPEGTIYF
-	-	TRBV2	TRBJ1-1	TGTGCCAGCACGGGTTTTAGTGAAGCTTTCTTT	CASTGFSEAFF
-	-	TRBV7-3	TRBJ2-7	TGTGCCAGCAGCTCCAGCCTAGCGCCTACCTACGAGCAGTACTTC	CASSSSLAPTYEQYF
-	TRBD2	TRBV2	TRBJ2-1	TGTGCCAGCTCCAGACTAGCGGGATACAATGAGCAGTTCTTC	CASSRLAGYNEQFF
-	TRBD1	TRBV9	TRBJ1-2	TGTGCCAGCAGCGACCCGGGACAGGGGGACTATGGCTACACCTTC	CASSDPGQGDYGYTF
once	-	TRBV30	TRBJ1-5	TGTGCCTGGACGAAACGATCGGTAAATCAGCCCCAGCATTTT	CAWTKRSVNQPQHF
-	-	TRBV30	TRBJ1-6	TGTGCCTGGAGTAGAGGGCTAGGAAATTCACCCCTCCACTTT	CAWSRGLGNSPLHF
-	TRBD2	TRBV19	TRBJ2-1	TGTGCCAGTAGCACCGCTAGCGGGAGGGCATACAATGAGCAGTTCTTC	CASSTASGRAYNEQFF
-	TRBD2	TRBV5-1	TRBJ2-3	TGCGCCAGCAGCAACCAAGCGGGAGTGTTTCCAGATACGCAGTATTTT	CASSNQAGVFPDTQYF
-	-	TRBV18	TRBJ1-1	TGTGCCAGCTCACCGAGGTCCCTCGGGAGCACTGAAGCTTTCTTT	CASSPRSLGSTEAFF
-	TRBD1	TRBV12-5	TRBJ1-1	TGTGCTAGTGGTCTGACAGGGCGGGCTGAAGCTTTCTTT	CASGLTGRAEAFF
-	TRBD2	TRBV2	TRBJ2-7	TGTGCCAGCGAAAGACTAGCGGGAGCCGGCTACGAGCAGTACTTC	CASERLAGAGYEQYF
-	TRBD2	TRBV27	TRBJ2-7	TGTGCCAGCAGTTCGCCCGGGACTAGCGGCTACGAGCAGTACTTC	CASSSPGTSGYEQYF
-	-	TRBV5-1	TRBJ2-1	TGCGCCAGCAGCCCGCGGACTGCCACGAGACACAATGAGCAGTTCTTC	CASSPRTATRHNEQFF